A selection of T cell receptor beta chains follows, all from one sample in a study of technical replicates of blood from a handful of donors. Clones were sequenced by immunoSEQ multiplex PCR, and TCRdb holds only the in-frame ones, with some missing. The table lists around 100,000 clones, around 96% of them singletons. Sequenced: T cells isolated from PBMCs. All receptors derive from a human donor in good health. The CDR3 runs from the conserved cysteine through the conserved F or W. A D gene is named only where the DNA matches it firmly. The listing skips clone size in some rows; elsewhere it reads once, few, many or a size class.

TRBJ2-2,TRBV19,.,TRBD2,TGTGCCAGTAGGGTACGACTAGCGGGAGGAGCCGGGGAGCTGTTTTTT,CASRVRLAGGAGELFF
TRBJ1-3,TRBV5-4,.,TRBD1,TGTGCCAGCAGCTTGGGACAGGGGAAATACAACACCATATATTTT,CASSLGQGKYNTIYF
TRBJ1-2,TRBV5-4,.,TRBD1,TGTGCCAGCAGCTCGACAGGGAGCTATGGCTACACCTTC,CASSSTGSYGYTF
TRBJ2-1,TRBV6-4,.,TRBD1,TGTGCCAGCAGCCCCGGGACAGGGGGGGGGTATGAGCAGTTCTTC,CASSPGTGGGYEQFF
TRBJ2-1,TRBV25-1,.,.,TGTGCCAGCAGAGCGCATGAGCAGTTCTTC,CASRAHEQFF
TRBJ1-1,TRBV28,.,.,TGTGCCAGCAATACGGGGAACACTGAAGCTTTCTTT,CASNTGNTEAFF
TRBJ2-7,TRBV30,.,TRBD1,TGTGCCTGGAGTTATCTCCGGGACAGGAATACCTACGAGCAGTACTTC,CAWSYLRDRNTYEQYF
TRBJ2-3,TRBV5-1,.,TRBD1,TGCGCCAGCAGCCCTCGGACAGGGGAGGAAGATACGCAGTATTTT,CASSPRTGEEDTQYF
TRBJ2-7,TRBV2,.,.,TGTGCCAGCAAGCCGCCGGGGGTCGAGCAGTACTTC,CASKPPGVEQYF
TRBJ1-2,TRBV25-1,.,.,TGTGCCAGCAGATTAACCGGGAACTATGGCTACACCTTC,CASRLTGNYGYTF
TRBJ2-1,TRBV27,.,.,TGTGCCAGCAGTTTAACAACCTACAATGAGCAGTTCTTC,CASSLTTYNEQFF
TRBJ1-4,TRBV7-9,.,TRBD1,TGTGCCAGCGGCTACCTGGACAGGGAGGAAAAACTGTTTTTT,CASGYLDREEKLFF
TRBJ2-1,TRBV29-1,.,.,TGCAGCGTTGCCGGGTCCTACAATGAGCAGTTCTTC,CSVAGSYNEQFF
TRBJ2-7,TRBV9,.,.,TGTGCCAGCAGCGTAGGCAGAAGCTCCTACGAGCAGTACTTC,CASSVGRSSYEQYF
TRBJ2-7,TRBV15,.,TRBD2,TGTGCCACCAGCAGACCGGGGACTAGCGGGCGACTCTCCTACGAGCAGTACTTC,CATSRPGTSGRLSYEQYF
TRBJ1-5,TRBV5-6,.,.,TGTGCCAGCAGCTTGCAGACCGCGGGTGGGCAGCCCCAGCATTTT,CASSLQTAGGQPQHF
TRBJ1-1,TRBV2,once,TRBD1,TGTGCCAGCAGTGACAGGGGGCCCGTCACTGAAGCTTTCTTT,CASSDRGPVTEAFF
TRBJ2-7,TRBV6-5,.,TRBD1,TGTGCCAGCAGTTACGATTACAGGGGAGAAGTCTACGAGCAGTACTTC,CASSYDYRGEVYEQYF
TRBJ2-7,TRBV9,.,TRBD2,TGTGCCAGCAGCGTAGCCCTACTAGCGGGGCCCTACGAGCAGTACTTC,CASSVALLAGPYEQYF
TRBJ1-5,TRBV28,.,.,TGTGCCAGCAGTTTAGGTCCAGGGAGGGACAATCAGCCCCAGCATTTT,CASSLGPGRDNQPQHF
TRBJ2-7,TRBV5-1,.,TRBD2,TGCGCCAGCAGCTCGTCGACTAGCGGAGCCTACGAGCAGTACTTC,CASSSSTSGAYEQYF
TRBJ2-7,TRBV19,.,TRBD2,TGTGCCAGTAGTATTGGCGGGAGCGTTTACGAGCAGTACTTC,CASSIGGSVYEQYF
TRBJ2-1,TRBV20-1,.,.,TGCAGTGCCCGGTTCTACAATGAGCAGTTCTTC,CSARFYNEQFF
TRBJ2-7,TRBV7-2,.,TRBD2,TGTGCCAGCAGCTTAGAGGGGACTACGGCCTACGAGCAGTACTTC,CASSLEGTTAYEQYF
TRBJ2-7,TRBV7-9,.,TRBD2,TGTGCCAGCAGCCAAAATATTCTAGCGGGCTACGAGCAGTACTTC,CASSQNILAGYEQYF
TRBJ2-1,TRBV13,.,TRBD2,TGTGCCAGCAGCACCCGGACTAGCGGGAGTCGTGAGCAGTTCTTC,CASSTRTSGSREQFF
TRBJ2-1,TRBV4-1,.,.,TGCGCCAGCAGCCAAGAGGCGGAATATAGCTCCTACAATGAGCAGTTCTTC,CASSQEAEYSSYNEQFF
TRBJ1-5,TRBV7-6,.,.,TGTGCCAGCAGCTTAGCTTCGGGGGGCTGGAGCAATCAGCCCCAGCATTTT,CASSLASGGWSNQPQHF